This T cell receptor (beta chain) was captured in a study of cytomegalovirus exposure and HLA in healthy donors. Concerning this clone itself: One junction end does not reproduce the germline sequence, and a read error may be involved.

In the PCR, 60 Vbeta and 13 Jbeta primers were used. TCRdb's table, derived via immunoSEQ multiplex PCR, lists solely in-frame clones and lacks some. Among a few hundred thousand clones listed, over 70% were seen once. Germline CDR1 is SEHNR and CDR2 is FQNEAQ (reference sequence). This CDR3 has 12 residues. The rearrangement uses TRBV7-9 and TRBJ2-7; D gene ambiguous. The TCR comes from a girl aged 2-10 years in good health and CMV-seronegative. The sequenced sample was PBMCs. The CDR3 loop reads CSSTTATYEQYF. The CDR3 DNA follows: TGTTCCAGCACCACAGCAACCTACGAGCAGTACTTC.